This entry lists 8 T cell receptor beta chains sequenced from one sample in a study of shared clonotypes between healthy human individuals. Assay: immunoSEQ multiplex PCR; the TCRdb copy retains only in-frame clones and omits some. The data hold approximately 940,000 clones, with about 80% observed a single time. The sample taken for sequencing was memory CD4+ T cells sorted from blood. As for subset: CD45RA-negative fraction. These receptors came from a man younger than 30 in good health.

The chain joins TRBV10-3 to TRBJ2-3; 8 bases line up with TRBD2. This CDR3 contains 14 residues. CDR1 and CDR2 from the germline V gene are ENHRY and SYGVKD. V dropped 7 bases and J dropped 3; count of bases not matched to a gene: 6. CDR3 region: CAIKAGGVTDTQYF. Here the CDR3 DNA reads TGTGCCATCAAGGCGGGAGGCGTTACAGATACGCAGTATTTT.

The V call is TRBV21-1, the J call TRBJ1-4. TRBV21-1 is given as a pseudogene. The CDR3 sequence is 16 residues long. The DNA of the CDR3 is TGTGCCAGCAGCGACGGGGGCCTTCCAACTAATGAAAAACTGTTTTTT. This sequence encodes CASSDGGLPTNEKLFF.

The gene calls are TRBV4-2 and TRBJ2-5; 8 nucleotides match TRBD2. J was trimmed by 1 base and V by 1 base; bases with no gene match: 5. The CDR3 is 16 amino acids. Germline V CDR1 and CDR2: LGHNA, YNFKEQ. Written as DNA, the CDR3 is TGTGCCAGCAGCCAAGGGGTCGGGGGGGCCCAAGAGACCCAGTACTTC. Translated: CASSQGVGGAQETQYF.

The chain employs TRBV7-2 and TRBJ2-7; unclear D gene. Between the trimmed V and J ends, which lost 4 bases and 5 bases, there was a span of 9 bases. There are 12 residues in the CDR3. Germline V lookup: CDR1 SGHTA, CDR2 FQGNSA. CDR3 sequence: CASSSDRNEQYF. The DNA of the CDR3 is TGTGCCAGCAGCTCTGATCGGAACGAGCAGTACTTC.

Details on this clone: This sample also contains other DNA sequences that code for the same CDR3. V gene TRBV30 combines with J gene TRBJ1-2, with unresolved D. Trimming took 0 bases from V and 6 from J, leaving 5 bases between them. The CDR3 is 11 amino acids. Germline V gene sequence: CDR1 GTSNPN, CDR2 SVGIG (reference sequence). The CDR3 here is CAWSVRDGYTF. In DNA form, the CDR3 reads TGTGCCTGGAGTGTACGTGATGGCTACACCTTC.

This chain links TRBV18 with TRBJ1-2; D is unclear. The germline V and J ends were trimmed by 3 bases and 7 bases, with 12 bases remaining between them. Germline CDR1 is KGHSH and CDR2 is LQKENI. The CDR3 is 13 residues long. The CDR3 spells CASSPGSELGYTF. The DNA for the CDR3 is TGTGCCAGCTCACCCGGGTCCGAGCTTGGCTACACCTTC.

The chain is built from TRBV2 and TRBJ2-2; the D gene is possibly TRBD2 (5 bases). The CDR3 totals 14 residues. Germline CDR1 SNHLY, CDR2 FYNNEI. V was cut by 4 bases and J by 4 bases, with 10 bases left in between. This chain's CDR3 is CASSVLVATGELFF. CDR3 bases: TGTGCCAGCAGTGTACTAGTGGCCACCGGGGAGCTGTTTTTT. The variable domain in full, completed from reference TRBV2 and TRBJ2-2, reads EPEVTQTPSHQVTQMGQEVILRCVPISNHLYFYWYRQILGQKVEFLVSFYNNEISEKSEIFDDQFSVERPDGSNFTLKIRSTKLEDSAMYFCASSVLVATGELFFGEGSRLTVL.

As to this clone: The sample holds other DNA sequences that translate to the same CDR3. The chain employs TRBV4-1 and TRBJ1-5; no reliable D call. Trimming shortened V by 1 base and J by 4 bases, and 5 bases separated the two germline ends. Per germline, CDR1 MGHRA and CDR2 YSYEKL. The CDR3 contains 13 residues. CDR3 loop: CASSQGENQPQHF. CDR3 nucleotides: TGCGCCAGCAGCCAAGGAGAGAATCAGCCCCAGCATTTT.